This entry concerns a single TCR beta chain. This entry comes from a study of T cell responses to AZD1222 COVID-19 vaccine. The length of the CDR3 is 14 residues. With 3 bases removed from V and 4 bases from J, the gap between germline ends came to 13 bases. CDR1 and CDR2 (germline): SGHDN, FVKESK. The assay was immunoSEQ multiplex PCR, and TCRdb's table has in-frame clones only and misses some. This table has roughly 180,000 clones, about 93% appearing once. Sample: peripheral blood, taken 28 days after the second dose of the MenACWY control vaccine. This TCR was recovered from an adult who received the MenACWY meningococcal vaccine as a control. The rearrangement links TRBV14 to TRBJ2-7; tentatively, D is TRBD2 (6 bases). The CDR3 spells CASSHRRGSYEQYF. DNA for the CDR3: TGTGCCAGCAGCCACCGTCGGGGGTCTTACGAGCAGTACTTC.